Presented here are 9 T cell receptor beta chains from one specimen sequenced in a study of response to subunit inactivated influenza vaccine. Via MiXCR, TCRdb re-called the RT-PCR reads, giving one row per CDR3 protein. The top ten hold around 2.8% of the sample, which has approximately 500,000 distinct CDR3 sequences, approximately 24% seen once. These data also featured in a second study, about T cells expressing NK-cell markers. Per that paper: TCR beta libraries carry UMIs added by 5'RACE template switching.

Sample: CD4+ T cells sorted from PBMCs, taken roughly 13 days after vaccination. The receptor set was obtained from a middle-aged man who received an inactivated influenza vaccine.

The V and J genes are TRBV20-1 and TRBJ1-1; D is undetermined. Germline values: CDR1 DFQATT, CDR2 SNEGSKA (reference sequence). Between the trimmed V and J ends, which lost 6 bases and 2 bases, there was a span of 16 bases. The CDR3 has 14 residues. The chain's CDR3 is CSAATVLRNTEAFF. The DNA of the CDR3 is TGCAGTGCAGCGACCGTACTCCGAAACACTGAAGCTTTCTTT.

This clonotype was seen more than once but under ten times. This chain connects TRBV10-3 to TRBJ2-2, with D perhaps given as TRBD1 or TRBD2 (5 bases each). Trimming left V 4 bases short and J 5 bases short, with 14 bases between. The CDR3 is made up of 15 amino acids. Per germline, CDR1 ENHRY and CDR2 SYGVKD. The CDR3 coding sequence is TGTGCCATCAGTGTGGGGGACCCTAGTACCGGGGAGCTGTTTTTT. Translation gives CAISVGDPSTGELFF.

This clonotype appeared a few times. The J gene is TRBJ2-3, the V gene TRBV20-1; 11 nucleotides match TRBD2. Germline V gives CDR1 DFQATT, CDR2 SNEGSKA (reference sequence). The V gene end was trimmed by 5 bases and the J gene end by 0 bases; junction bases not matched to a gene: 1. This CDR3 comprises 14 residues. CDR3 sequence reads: CSAGTSGSTDTQYF. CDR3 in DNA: TGCAGTGCTGGGACTAGCGGCAGCACAGATACGCAGTATTTT.

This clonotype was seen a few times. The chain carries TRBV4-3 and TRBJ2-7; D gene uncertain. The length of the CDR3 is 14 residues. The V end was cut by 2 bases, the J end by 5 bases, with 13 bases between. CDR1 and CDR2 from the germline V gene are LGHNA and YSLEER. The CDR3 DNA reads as TGCGCCAGCAGCCAATCCGAGATATCCCACGAGCAGTACTTC. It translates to CASSQSEISHEQYF.

CDR3 protein: CAISDPGTGDGNEQFF. In DNA, the CDR3 is TGTGCCATCAGTGATCCCGGGACAGGGGATGGAAATGAGCAGTTCTTC. This chain uses TRBV10-3 with TRBJ2-1; TRBD1 aligns across 10 bases. With V trimmed by 3 bases and J by 7 bases, 9 bases remained unmatched. The CDR3 has 16 amino acids. Germline CDR1 reads ENHRY; CDR2 reads SYGVKD.

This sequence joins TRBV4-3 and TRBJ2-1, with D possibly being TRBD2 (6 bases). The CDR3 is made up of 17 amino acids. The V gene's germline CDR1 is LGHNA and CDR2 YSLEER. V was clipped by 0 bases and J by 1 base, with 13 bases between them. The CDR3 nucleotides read TGCGCCAGCAGCCAAGAGTTAGCGGTGGCTTCCTACAATGAGCAGTTCTTC. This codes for CASSQELAVASYNEQFF.

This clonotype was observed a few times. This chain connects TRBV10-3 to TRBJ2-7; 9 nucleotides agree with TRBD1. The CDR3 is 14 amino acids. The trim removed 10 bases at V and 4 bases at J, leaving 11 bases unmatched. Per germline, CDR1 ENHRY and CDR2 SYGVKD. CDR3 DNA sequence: TGTGCCAGCGGAAAACAGGGGGCGGAGTACGAGCAGTACTTC. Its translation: CASGKQGAEYEQYF.

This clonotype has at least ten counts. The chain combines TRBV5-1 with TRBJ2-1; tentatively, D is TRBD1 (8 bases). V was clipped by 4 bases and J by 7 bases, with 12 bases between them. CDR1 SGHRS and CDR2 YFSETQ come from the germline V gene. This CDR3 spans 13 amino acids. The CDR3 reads CASSPQGGNEQFF. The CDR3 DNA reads TGCGCCAGCAGCCCACAGGGGGGGAATGAGCAGTTCTTC.

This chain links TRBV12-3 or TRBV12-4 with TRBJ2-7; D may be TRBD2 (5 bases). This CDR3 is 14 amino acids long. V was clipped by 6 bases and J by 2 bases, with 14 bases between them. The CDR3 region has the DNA TGTGCCAGCAGCCCGGACGGGGTCACCTACGAGCAGTACTTC. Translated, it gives CASSPDGVTYEQYF.